This entry is about one TCR beta chain. What it recognizes is unknown. The sample belongs to a study of T cells expressing NK-cell markers. Study background: TCR beta repertoires came from sorted CD3+CD56+NKG2C+, CD3+CD56+NKG2C- and CD3+CD56-NKG2C+ T cells. Seropositivity for HCMV was found in seven of the eight sequenced donors, with one seronegative. Findings and caveats of the study: The study found dominant NKG2C+ clonotypes at roughly 1.0-8% of CD8+ T cells in about six donors.

After re-calling the 5' RACE reads, TCRdb lists one entry per CDR3 protein, DNA absent. This table holds 350,000 to 500,000 distinct CDR3 sequences. The CDR3 is 16 residues long. Germline-derived CDR1 and CDR2 are SGHRS and YFSETQ. Source material: blood T cells: a sorted CD56 or NKG2C T cell subset, CD4+ or CD8+ T cells, or bulk PBMC T cells (not recorded which). This clonotype was sampled from a woman aged 18-70 years in good health. This chain uses TRBV5-1 with TRBJ1-6; TCRdb's assignment of TRBD1 cannot be checked, as there is no DNA. The CDR3: CASSVLGEREFTALHF.